Each of the 18 T cell receptor beta chains below was sequenced from the same sample in a study of blood T cell repertoires in COVID-19. Some clones are missing from TCRdb's copy, which holds only in-frame ones; the method was immunoSEQ multiplex PCR. The sample contains some 170,000 clones, 75% to 80% of which appear only once. The specimen was peripheral blood. All receptors derive from a woman aged 45 to 65 with active or convalescent COVID-19.

This chain uses TRBV3-1 (or the pseudogene TRBV3-2) with TRBJ2-7, with 9 positions matching TRBD2. Germline CDR1 is LGHDT and CDR2 is YNNKEL (reference sequence). V was pared by 2 bases and J by 3 bases, with 2 bases of the junction left unmatched. The CDR3 is 14 amino acids. CDR3 sequence reads: CASSQSSGDYEQYF. As DNA, the CDR3 is TGTGCCAGCAGCCAATCTAGCGGGGACTACGAGCAGTACTTC.

The chain combines TRBV6-1 with TRBJ1-6, with D tentatively TRBD1 (5 bases). Germline CDR1 and CDR2: MNHNS and SASEGT. This CDR3 has 15 residues. Trimming pared 3 bases from V and 8 bases from J, leaving 14 bases between. CDR3 region: CASSDPGIGYSPLHF. Written as DNA, the CDR3 is TGTGCCAGCAGTGATCCAGGGATTGGGTATTCACCCCTCCACTTT.

In the case of this clone: Other DNA variants within this sample encode the same CDR3. The chain employs TRBV7-2 and TRBJ1-2; D is ambiguous. The V and J ends lost 1 base and 1 base respectively, with 7 bases between them. The CDR3 length is 14 residues. CDR1 is SGHTA, CDR2 FQGNSA, per germline. CDR3 loop: CASSLGGSNYGYTF. In DNA form, the CDR3 reads TGTGCCAGCAGCTTAGGAGGGAGTAACTATGGCTACACCTTC.

The rearrangement joins TRBV6-2 or TRBV6-3 to TRBJ1-2; 8 nucleotides align to TRBD1. The J segment lost 4 bases and the V segment lost 5 bases, leaving 3 bases of the junction unmatched. The CDR3 runs 13 residues. The germline CDR1 and CDR2 sequences are MNHEY and SVGEGT. The CDR3 DNA reads as TGTGCCAGCAGTGACAGGGGTGGCTATGGCTACACCTTC. It encodes CASSDRGGYGYTF.

The J gene is TRBJ1-3, the V gene TRBV27; 7 bases map to TRBD1. CDR1 and CDR2 from the germline V gene are MNHEY and SMNVEV (reference sequence). J lost 2 bases, V lost 3 bases, and 4 bases had no gene match. The CDR3 runs 15 residues. This CDR3 is CASSFRGRPGNTIYF. The CDR3 DNA is TGTGCCAGCAGTTTTAGGGGGCGGCCTGGAAACACCATATATTTT.

The chain is built from TRBV6-1 and TRBJ1-1; D is unresolved. CDR3 length: 14 residues. V was trimmed by 1 base and J by 3 bases, leaving 9 bases between them. Germline CDR1 and CDR2: MNHNS and SASEGT. The CDR3 protein is CASSEVGRYTEAFF. The DNA for the CDR3 is TGTGCCAGCAGTGAAGTGGGCAGATACACTGAAGCTTTCTTT.

This clone was detected many times. This chain links TRBV3-1 (or the pseudogene TRBV3-2) with TRBJ2-7; D is possibly TRBD2 (6 bases). V was shortened by 0 bases and J by 2 bases, with 11 bases between the two germline ends. The CDR3 sequence is 15 residues long. The germline gives CDR1 LGHDT, CDR2 YNNKEL (reference sequence). CDR3 loop: CASSQDASETYEQYF. CDR3 nucleotide sequence: TGTGCCAGCAGCCAAGACGCTAGCGAGACCTACGAGCAGTACTTC.

The chain couples TRBV3-1 (or the pseudogene TRBV3-2) to TRBJ2-2; D is possibly TRBD2 (5 bases). The CDR3 runs to 14 residues. Germline CDR1 and CDR2: LGHDT and YNNKEL (reference sequence). V was clipped by 0 bases and J by 7 bases, with 9 bases between them. CDR3 sequence reads: CASSQDEGSGELFF. The CDR3 DNA is TGTGCCAGCAGCCAAGATGAAGGGAGCGGGGAGCTGTTTTTT.

V and J are TRBV4-1 and TRBJ2-3, with TRBD2 identical over 9 bases. V gave up 0 bases and J gave up 1 base; unmatched junction bases: 17. The CDR3 length is 21 residues. Germline V gene data show CDR1 as MGHRA and CDR2 as YSYEKL. The CDR3 spells CASSQDLLGAGGSGRTDTQYF. CDR3 nucleotides: TGCGCCAGCAGCCAAGATCTGTTAGGGGCGGGAGGGTCCGGACGCACAGATACGCAGTATTTT.

V gene TRBV30 combines with J gene TRBJ2-2; D unclear. The V gene lost 3 bases and the J gene lost 2 bases, with 10 bases spanning the gap. This CDR3 is 14 amino acids long. The V gene's germline CDR1 is GTSNPN and CDR2 SVGIG (reference sequence). CDR3 nucleotides: TGTGCCTGGAGCGCAGGCGCTAACACCGGGGAGCTGTTTTTT. This codes for CAWSAGANTGELFF.

The CDR3 DNA reads TGTGCCATCAGTGACGGGAACACTGAAGCTTTCTTT. Translated, it gives CAISDGNTEAFF. The chain joins TRBV10-3 to TRBJ1-1; D remains ambiguous. The V and J ends lost 3 bases and 1 base respectively, with 3 bases between them. The CDR3 is made up of 12 amino acids. The germline V gene has CDR1 ENHRY and CDR2 SYGVKD.

The chain carries TRBV7-6 and TRBJ1-1, with TRBD1 as a possible D gene (5 bases). The CDR3 totals 14 residues. V was shortened by 2 bases and J by 6 bases, with 13 bases between the two germline ends. Germline V gives CDR1 SGHVS, CDR2 FNYEAQ. CDR3 nucleotides: TGTGCCAGCAGCTTAACATCAGGGTTCGCTGAAGCTTTCTTT. It translates to CASSLTSGFAEAFF.

The CDR3 coding sequence is TGTGCCAGCAGTAGGAGTGGACAGGGGTCAGATACGCAGTATTTT. Protein product: CASSRSGQGSDTQYF. The chain has TRBV6-5 and TRBJ2-3, with 9 bases identical to TRBD1. V lost 5 bases and J lost 4; bases outside the gene matches: 7. This CDR3 has 15 amino acids. The V gene's germline CDR1 is MNHEY and CDR2 SVGAGI.

The chain carries TRBV27 and TRBJ1-2, with a weak D call TRBD1 (6 bases). V was shortened by 2 bases and J by 5 bases, with 9 bases between the two germline ends. This CDR3 is 13 amino acids long. Germline-derived CDR1 and CDR2 are MNHEY and SMNVEV (reference sequence). CDR3 amino acids: CASSLGGAYGYTF. The DNA for the CDR3 is TGTGCCAGCAGTTTAGGGGGGGCATATGGCTACACCTTC.

The sample holds one count of this clone. The chain has TRBV18 and TRBJ2-7, with 9 positions matching TRBD1. CDR3 length equals 13 residues. The germline V gene has CDR1 KGHSH and CDR2 LQKENI. V lost 6 bases and J lost 6; bases outside the gene matches: 6. The chain's CDR3 is CASSPETGGEQYF. The DNA of the CDR3 is TGTGCCAGCTCCCCCGAGACAGGGGGCGAGCAGTACTTC. The full variable domain, its missing parts supplied by reference TRBV18 and TRBJ2-7, is NAGVMQNPRHLVRRRGQEARLRCSPMKGHSHVYWYRQLPEEGLKFMVYLQKENIIDESGMPKERFSAEFPKEGPSILRIQQVVRGDSAAYFCASSPETGGEQYFGPGTRLTVT.

The chain combines TRBV6-4 with TRBJ1-3; D might be TRBD1 (5 bases). The length of the CDR3 is 16 residues. The germline CDR1 and CDR2 sequences are MRHNA and SNTAGT. V dropped 6 bases and J dropped 4 bases, with 19 bases sitting between them. In DNA, the CDR3 is TGTGCCAGCAGCCGCTTCAGGCCAGGGCAAGGAAACACCATATATTTT. It is translated as CASSRFRPGQGNTIYF.

Remarks on this clone: Different DNA sequences within this sample yield the same CDR3. The CDR3 sequence: CASSLTGDQPQHF. As DNA, the CDR3 is TGTGCCAGCAGCTTAACAGGGGACCAGCCCCAGCATTTT. The chain is built from TRBV12-3 or TRBV12-4 and TRBJ1-5; 7 bases fit TRBD1. The CDR3 has 13 amino acids. V trimming: 6 bases; J trimming: 7 bases; junction bases outside the gene matches: 6.

The rearrangement joins TRBV5-6 to TRBJ2-1; the D gene is possibly TRBD2 (5 bases). The CDR3 consists of 15 residues. The germline CDR1 and CDR2 sequences are SGHDT and YYEEEE. V was trimmed by 2 bases and J by 4 bases, leaving 13 bases between them. CDR3 nucleotide sequence: TGTGCCAGCAGCTTTCTGACTACCCAGTACAATGAGCAGTTCTTC. Amino acids: CASSFLTTQYNEQFF.